This record concerns one T cell receptor beta chain sequence. What it binds is unknown. The PCR used 60 Vbeta and 13 Jbeta primers. This table comes from immunoSEQ multiplex PCR, and its TCRdb copy is limited to in-frame clones, with some not included. Of fewer than 85,000 clones detected, approximately 80% appear once; the ten largest clones hold under 20%. These data originate in a study of cytomegalovirus exposure and HLA in healthy donors. The V segment lost 6 bases and the J segment 2 bases; nucleotides outside the gene matches: 6. CDR3 length: 15 residues. Germline V gene data show CDR1 as SNHLY and CDR2 as FYNNEI. Study observations and caveats: One variant, a missense change in DCLRE1C, was linked in a later analysis to TCR beta V- and J-gene trimming.

This chain joins TRBV2 and TRBJ2-1; TRBD1 matches at 8 bases. This clonotype was obtained from a man aged 65 to 79 in good health and CMV-seropositive. The sequenced material came from PBMCs. The CDR3 here is CASRVDRAPYNEQFF. In DNA, the CDR3 is TGTGCCAGCAGGGTGGACAGGGCCCCCTACAATGAGCAGTTCTTC.